This T cell receptor (beta chain) came from a study of T cells in Graves' hyperthyroidism and ophthalmopathy. For the study at large: Peripheral blood was collected at initial diagnosis, before any treatment. Regarding the study as a whole: Most thyroid clonotypes with frequency above 0.001 were detected in blood. Patients with ophthalmopathy were separated from those with stable hyperthyroidism by a 13 V-J model.

Between the trimmed V and J ends, which lost 8 bases and 5 bases, there was a span of 13 bases. This CDR3 contains 12 residues. Germline CDR1 reads MNHEY; CDR2 reads SMNVEV (reference sequence). The diagnoses drew upon clinical symptoms, serum thyroxine and TRAb, thyroid ultrasound and orbital computed tomography. TCR beta CDR3 sequences were amplified from RNA transcripts. Carried out on the TCR CDR3, a first-round RT-PCR used the HTBI primer set. TCRdb reprocessed the multiplex PCR reads with MiXCR, giving one entry per CDR3 protein. The sample yields fewer than 650,000 distinct CDR3 sequences, approximately 15% seen once. In regard to this clonotype: Antigen specificity is unknown.

The clonotype comes from a woman aged 30 to 39 with Graves' hyperthyroidism that later progressed to Graves' ophthalmopathy. What was sequenced was blood. The rearrangement joins TRBV27 to TRBJ2-7; D is unclear. The CDR3 bases are TGTGCCAGCGGCATAAGACGGGACGAGCAGTACTTC. Translated, it gives CASGIRRDEQYF.